Sequencing of this T cell receptor (beta chain) was carried out in a study of T cells in women clearing cervical HPV infection. CDR3 length: 17 residues. The germline V gene has CDR1 SGDLS and CDR2 YYNGEE. V gave up 1 base and J gave up 4 bases; unmatched junction bases: 9. Worth noting for this clone: The read stops 3 residues short of the end of the CDR3; the missing end is completed from the germline J gene.

Assay used: immunoSEQ multiplex PCR; TCRdb lists only in-frame clones, some missing. In total, the table holds approximately 49,000 clones. The rearrangement joins TRBV9 to TRBJ2-1; 9 nucleotides line up with TRBD1. Sequencing was carried out using blood buffy coat. This clonotype was obtained from a woman between 18 and 70 years old with a cervical HPV16 infection that either progressed to CIN3+ or cleared (not recorded which). The CDR3 bases that were read are TGTGCCAGCAGCGTACAACCTCAAGGACAGGGGTACAATGAG. The encoded protein is CASSVQPQGQGYNE. In full, the CDR3 reads CASSVQPQGQGYNEQFF.